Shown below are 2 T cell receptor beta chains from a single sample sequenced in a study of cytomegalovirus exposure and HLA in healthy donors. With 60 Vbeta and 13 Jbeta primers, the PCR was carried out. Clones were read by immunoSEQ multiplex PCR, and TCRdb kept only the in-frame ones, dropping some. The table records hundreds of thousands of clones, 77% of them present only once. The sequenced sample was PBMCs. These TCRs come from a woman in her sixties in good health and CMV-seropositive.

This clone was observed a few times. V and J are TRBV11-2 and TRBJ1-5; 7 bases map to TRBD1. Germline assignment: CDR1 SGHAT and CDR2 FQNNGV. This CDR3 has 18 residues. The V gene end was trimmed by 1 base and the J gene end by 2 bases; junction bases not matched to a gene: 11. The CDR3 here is CASSLGATGSLGNQPQHF. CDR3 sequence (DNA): TGTGCCAGCAGCTTAGGGGCGACAGGGTCTTTGGGCAATCAGCCCCAGCATTTT.

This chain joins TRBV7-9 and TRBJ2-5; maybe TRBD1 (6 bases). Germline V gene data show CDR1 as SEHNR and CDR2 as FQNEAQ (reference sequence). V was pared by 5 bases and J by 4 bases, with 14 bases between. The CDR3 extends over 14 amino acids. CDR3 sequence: CASSKSGQIETQYF. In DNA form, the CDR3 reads TGTGCCAGCAGCAAATCGGGACAAATAGAGACCCAGTACTTC.